The 20 T cell receptor beta chains given below trace back to one sample, sequenced in a study of blood T cells in healthy people across ages. Next came a second PCR, run for about 7 to 12 cycles, which used a sample-barcoded 5' primer along with a J-beta primer mix. TCRdb re-analysed the 5' RACE reads in MiXCR, keeping a single row per CDR3 protein. The sample records 1.5 million to 2 million distinct CDR3 sequences, 28% being singletons. The sequenced material came from blood. These receptors all come from a woman younger than 45 in good health.

The chain links TRBV5-6 to TRBJ1-1; D unclear. The CDR3 consists of 14 residues. V shed 6 bases and J shed 1 base, with 13 bases lying between them. Germline-derived CDR1 and CDR2 are SGHDT and YYEEEE. CDR3 bases: TGTGCCAGCATCTCCGGGTGGGGGAACACTGAAGCTTTCTTT. Amino acid sequence: CASISGWGNTEAFF.

CDR3 residues: CASSPPFGEKLFF. The DNA of the CDR3 is TGTGCCAGCTCACCTCCTTTTGGAGAAAAACTGTTTTTT. The rearrangement uses TRBV18 and TRBJ1-4; D gene uncertain. The germline V and J ends were trimmed by 3 bases and 8 bases, with 10 bases remaining between them. The length of the CDR3 is 13 residues. The germline CDR1 and CDR2 sequences are KGHSH and LQKENI.

This clonotype was observed a few times. The V and J genes are TRBV10-1 and TRBJ1-6; TRBD1 is a possible D gene (5 bases). This CDR3 contains 13 residues. Trimming removed 11 bases from V and 8 bases from J, with 16 bases in between. Germline lookup yields CDR1 WNHNN and CDR2 SYGVQD (reference sequence). The CDR3 spells CAPEGTVYSPLHF. CDR3 DNA: TGCGCCCCAGAAGGGACGGTTTATTCACCCCTCCACTTT.

This clonotype was seen repeatedly, ten times or more. The chain recombines TRBV7-9 with TRBJ2-1; TRBD2 matches 15 bases. The CDR3 runs to 17 residues. CDR1 is SEHNR, CDR2 FQNEAQ, per germline (reference sequence). With V trimmed by 5 bases and J by 8 bases, 10 bases remained unmatched. The CDR3 DNA sequence: TGTGCCAGCAGCGCCTGGACTAGCGGGAGGGCCAGGGATGAGCAGTTCTTC. This sequence encodes CASSAWTSGRARDEQFF.

This clonotype was seen only a few times. V gene TRBV6-6 combines with J gene TRBJ2-7, with 7 bases lining up with TRBD1. CDR3 length equals 14 residues. V trimming: 5 bases; J trimming: 2 bases; junction bases outside the gene matches: 6. Germline CDR1 and CDR2: MNHNY and SVGAGI (reference sequence). The CDR3 DNA sequence: TGTGCCAGCAGTAGAGGGACAGAGGCCTACGAGCAGTACTTC. It yields the protein CASSRGTEAYEQYF.

This clonotype has only a few counts. The chain combines TRBV7-2 with TRBJ2-5; D is unclear. Germline assignment: CDR1 SGHTA and CDR2 FQGNSA. Trimming took off 1 base at V and 5 bases at J, with 14 bases between the two ends. This CDR3 has 15 amino acids. In DNA form, the CDR3 reads TGTGCCAGCAGCTTAGAGGCAGGAAATGTGGAGACCCAGTACTTC. Its protein is CASSLEAGNVETQYF.

The chain employs TRBV15 and TRBJ1-2; D gene ambiguous. V dropped 1 base and J dropped 2 bases, with 17 bases sitting between them. CDR1 is LNHNV and CDR2 is YYDKDF in the germline V gene (reference sequence). The CDR3 is 17 residues long. CDR3: CATSRGPNISPNYGYTF. DNA for the CDR3: TGTGCCACCAGCAGAGGTCCGAACATAAGTCCCAACTATGGCTACACCTTC. The full variable domain, in which reference TRBV15 and TRBJ1-2 provide the parts outside the CDR3, is DAMVIQNPRYQVTQFGKPVTLSCSQTLNHNVMYWYQQKSSQAPKLLFHYYDKDFNNEADTPDNFQSRRPNTSFCFLDIRSPGLGDTAMYLCATSRGPNISPNYGYTFGSGTRLTVV.

Only a few counts were recorded for this clonotype. The junction departs from the called germline gene at one end, perhaps through a read error. The chain carries TRBV6-5 and TRBJ2-4, with a possible D match to TRBD2 (6 bases). The J call may be wrong; the DNA end is better matched by TRBJ2-7. This CDR3 region has 15 residues. In germline, CDR1 is MNHEY, CDR2 SVGAGI. The CDR3 is CAGSSPGTASYEQYF. The CDR3 bases are TGTGCCGGCAGTTCACCCGGGACTGCGTCCTACGAGCAGTACTTC.

The V call is TRBV18, the J call TRBJ2-4; TRBD1 agrees at 7 bases. This CDR3 is 18 amino acids long. J lost 13 bases, V lost 5 bases, and 26 bases had no gene match. Germline V CDR1 and CDR2: KGHSH, LQKENI. This CDR3 reads CASSSRQGGGVMVSEQYF. The CDR3 nucleotides are TGTGCCAGCTCATCAAGACAGGGTGGGGGTGTTATGGTGTCGGAGCAGTACTTC. The whole variable domain, filled in from reference TRBV18 and TRBJ2-4, reads NAGVMQNPRHLVRRRGQEARLRCSPMKGHSHVYWYRQLPEEGLKFMVYLQKENIIDESGMPKERFSAEFPKEGPSILRIQQVVRGDSAAYFCASSSRQGGGVMVSEQYFGAGTRLSVL.

The CDR3 sequence is CASSRTGGAQVRLGDNEQYF. CDR3 coding DNA: TGCGCCAGCAGCCGGACAGGGGGCGCCCAAGTTCGTCTGGGTGACAATGAGCAGTACTTC. The chain links TRBV5-1 to TRBJ2-4; 11 positions match TRBD1. Per the germline V gene, CDR1 is SGHRS and CDR2 is YFSETQ. V shed 4 bases and J 13 bases; nucleotides not matched to a gene: 28. The CDR3 loop spans 20 amino acids.

This clonotype is a singleton in its sample. The chain combines TRBV20-1 with TRBJ2-1, with 7 bases matching TRBD1. V shed 6 bases, J shed 5 bases, and the junction held 10 bases outside the gene matches. This CDR3 region has 14 residues. CDR1 and CDR2 (germline): DFQATT, SNEGSKA (reference sequence). The CDR3 loop reads CSALSPGGNNEQFF. The CDR3 DNA reads TGCAGTGCCTTGAGCCCAGGGGGTAACAATGAGCAGTTCTTC.

A word on this clonotype: Just one base apart from a much larger clone, this may be a read error. This chain uses TRBV7-8 with TRBJ2-5; TRBD2 matches 14 bases. Germline CDR1 and CDR2: SGHVS and FQNEAQ. The CDR3 totals 15 residues. With V trimmed by 3 bases and J by 11 bases, 8 bases remained unmatched. The CDR3 region has the DNA TGTGCCAGCAGCTTGGGGACTAGCGGGGGTAGTGAGCAGTACTTC. This translates into CASSLGTSGGSEQYF.

The gene calls are TRBV2 and TRBJ2-7, with TRBD2 identical over 7 bases. Germline CDR1 reads SNHLY; CDR2 reads FYNNEI. The CDR3 is made up of 15 amino acids. J lost 1 base, V lost 3 bases, and 6 bases had no gene match. CDR3 coding DNA: TGTGCCAGCAGTGATAGGTCTAGCGGTTCCTACGAGCAGTACTTC. Translating it yields CASSDRSSGSYEQYF.

At least ten counts were recorded for this clonotype. The chain uses TRBV28 and TRBJ2-7; 8 bases map to TRBD1. CDR1 MDHEN and CDR2 SYDVKM come from the germline V gene. The CDR3 runs to 14 residues. The ends lost 5 bases at V and 1 base at J; junction bases unmatched: 4. The CDR3, as DNA: TGTGCCAGCAGTGGGGACAGGAATTCCTACGAGCAGTACTTC. Translation gives CASSGDRNSYEQYF. The full variable domain, rest sourced from reference TRBV28 and TRBJ2-7, is DVKVTQSSRYLVKRTGEKVFLECVQDMDHENMFWYRQDPGLGLRLIYFSYDVKMKEKGDIPEGYSVSREKKERFSLILESASTNQTSMYLCASSGDRNSYEQYFGPGTRLTVT.

In this sample, this clonotype turned up once. This chain joins TRBV6-2 or TRBV6-3 and TRBJ2-1, with a weak D call TRBD2 (6 bases). The CDR3 runs 13 residues. The V gene lost 3 bases and the J gene lost 8 bases, with 11 bases spanning the gap. Germline V gene sequence: CDR1 MNHEY, CDR2 SVGEGT. The CDR3 loop is CASSYGGGYEQFF. CDR3 DNA: TGTGCCAGCAGTTATGGGGGAGGCTATGAGCAGTTCTTC.

The chain recombines TRBV18 with TRBJ1-1; D unresolved. Germline V CDR1 and CDR2: KGHSH, LQKENI. Trimming removed 3 bases at V and 4 bases at J, with 12 bases between. The length of the CDR3 is 14 residues. Written as DNA, the CDR3 is TGTGCCAGCTCACCTATGGAAAGGAGCACTGAAGCTTTCTTT. Its translation is CASSPMERSTEAFF.

At least ten counts were recorded for this clonotype. The rearrangement links TRBV3-1 to TRBJ2-7; TRBD2 matches at 11 bases. The V and J ends lost 3 bases and 3 bases, in that order; junction bases with no gene match: 1. Germline-derived CDR1 and CDR2 are LGHDT and YNNKEL (reference sequence). The length of the CDR3 is 14 residues. This chain's CDR3 is CASSHLAGGYEQYF. The DNA of the CDR3 is TGTGCCAGCAGCCACCTAGCGGGGGGCTACGAGCAGTACTTC.

Remarks on this clonotype: Since a much larger clone is just one base distant, this may be a read error. The chain has TRBV20-1 and TRBJ2-4; TRBD2 matches at 10 bases. The DNA end is more similar to TRBJ2-7, so the J call may be wrong. The CDR3 is 13 residues long. In germline, CDR1 is DFQATT, CDR2 SNEGSKA (reference sequence). The CDR3 spells CGAIPAGGREQYF. The DNA of the CDR3 is TGCGGTGCTATACCAGCGGGAGGGCGCGAGCAGTACTTC.

As DNA, the CDR3 is TGCGCCAGCAGCTTTATTTCAGGGGCCCAAGAGACCCAGTACTTC. The encoded protein is CASSFISGAQETQYF. The V and J genes are TRBV5-1 and TRBJ2-5; perhaps TRBD1 as D (6 bases). This CDR3 region has 15 residues. Trimming left V 2 bases short and J 1 base short, with 12 bases between. Germline V gives CDR1 SGHRS, CDR2 YFSETQ.

The sample holds a few counts of this clonotype. V and J are TRBV20-1 and TRBJ1-5, with D possibly TRBD1 on 6 matching bases. CDR1 is DFQATT, CDR2 SNEGSKA, per germline (reference sequence). This CDR3 region has 13 residues. V dropped 3 bases and J dropped 7 bases, with 13 bases sitting between them. CDR3 in amino acids: CSARNQGRQPQHF. The CDR3 DNA follows: TGCAGTGCTAGGAACCAGGGGCGGCAGCCCCAGCATTTT.